One and the same sample provided the 2 T cell receptor beta chains below, sequenced in a study of graft-versus-host responses after intestinal transplantation. Method: immunoSEQ multiplex PCR; TCRdb's copy keeps in-frame clones and lacks some. The top ten hold 4.4% of the sample, which has over 10,000 clones, roughly 93% seen once. The specimen comprised PBMCs, sampled around 1,000 days after intestinal transplantation. These receptors came from a human patient who received an intestinal transplant, so some T cells may come from the graft donor.

This clone was seen a handful of times. The genes are TRBV6-5 and TRBJ1-6, with D possibly matching TRBD1 (6 bases). This CDR3 is built from 13 residues. The V gene lost 2 bases and the J gene lost 13 bases, with 12 bases spanning the gap. CDR1 MNHEY and CDR2 SVGAGI come from the germline V gene. The CDR3: CASSYTGGQPLHF. The DNA of the CDR3 is TGTGCCAGCAGTTACACGGGGGGGCAGCCCCTCCACTTT.

This chain links TRBV9 with TRBJ1-1; D not certain. CDR1 SGDLS and CDR2 YYNGEE come from the germline V gene. The CDR3 is made up of 14 amino acids. V lost 4 bases and J lost 0, with 10 bases in between. The CDR3 loop is CASSLGRMNTEAFF. The CDR3 DNA reads as TGTGCCAGCAGCCTCGGACGGATGAACACTGAAGCTTTCTTT.